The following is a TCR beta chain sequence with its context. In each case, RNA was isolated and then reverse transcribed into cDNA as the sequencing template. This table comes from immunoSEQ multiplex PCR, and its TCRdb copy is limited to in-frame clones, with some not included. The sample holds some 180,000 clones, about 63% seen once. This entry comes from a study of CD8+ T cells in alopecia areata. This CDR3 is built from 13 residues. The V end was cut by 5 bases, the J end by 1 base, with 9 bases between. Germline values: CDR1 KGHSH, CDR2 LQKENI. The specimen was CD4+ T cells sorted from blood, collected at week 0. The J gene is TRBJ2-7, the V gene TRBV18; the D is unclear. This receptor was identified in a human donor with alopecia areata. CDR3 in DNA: TGTGCCAGCTCATCGGGCGGATCCTACGAGCAGTACTTC. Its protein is CASSSGGSYEQYF.